This TCR beta chain was recorded in a study of cytomegalovirus exposure and HLA in healthy donors. About the study: A later analysis reported the 100 to 150 validation repertoires used the same platform as the approximately 660 first-cohort repertoires. Study conclusions and caveats: Three CMV-associated chains proved CMV antigen-specific in vitro. Reportedly, cytomegalovirus status was diagnosed with high sensitivity and specificity. The study recorded over 150 TCR beta chains that were cytomegalovirus-associated.

Comments on this clone: Its specificity is unknown.

The method was immunoSEQ multiplex PCR; TCRdb's version includes in-frame clones alone and lacks a portion of them. The table shows fewer than 200,000 clones, with roughly 85% occurring only once. V dropped 6 bases and J dropped 5; count of bases not matched to a gene: 14. Germline-derived CDR1 and CDR2 are SGHTA and FQGNSA. The CDR3 loop spans 18 amino acids. Material: PBMCs. This chain uses TRBV7-2 with TRBJ2-5; 14 bases map to TRBD2. The TCR sequence derives from a man in his late teens or twenties in good health and CMV-seropositive. The CDR3 loop reads CASRNLTSGRVGVETQYF. In DNA, the CDR3 is TGTGCCAGCAGGAACTTGACTAGCGGGAGGGTCGGAGTTGAGACCCAGTACTTC.